The clone carrying this TCR beta chain was detected many times. Antigen unknown. Approximately 1 million sorted CD4+ or CD8+ T cells made each library. The V gene's germline CDR1 is DFQATT and CDR2 SNEGSKA (reference sequence). The CDR3 runs to 14 residues. V was cut by 0 bases and J by 3 bases, with 11 bases left in between. The data belong to a study of neurological immune-mediated disorders. Via MiXCR, TCRdb re-called the 5' RACE reads, giving one row per CDR3 protein. This sample yields approximately 38,000 distinct CDR3 sequences, of which approximately 10% are seen a single time; around 4% belongs to the top ten. Study-wide results and limits: Among expanded clones, no CDR3 amino acid sequences were shared across subjects, a pattern suggesting private repertoires in all groups.

Material: CD4+ T cells from blood. V usage is TRBV20-1 and J usage is TRBJ1-2; TRBD1 might be the D (6 bases). This clonotype originated in a woman younger than 45 with HTLV-1-associated myelopathy (HAM/TSP). CDR3 sequence reads: CSARDNRVDYGYTF. DNA of the CDR3: TGCAGTGCTAGAGATAACAGGGTAGACTATGGCTACACCTTC.